This T cell receptor beta chain was observed in a study of cytomegalovirus exposure and HLA in healthy donors. TCRdb's table, derived via immunoSEQ multiplex PCR, lists solely in-frame clones and lacks some. The repertoire consists of about 140,000 clones, with 84% occurring once and the leading ten covering over 1.1%. As to this clone: Its antigen is currently unknown.

General study findings and limits: Specific recognition of CMV antigens was confirmed in vitro for three chains (all CMV-associated). A subsequent analysis found that TCR clusters from the first cohort also tended to co-occur in the approximately 120 validation repertoires, with around 94% of cluster scores above 0.

Donors came from a validation cohort of over 100 subjects, distinct from the first 666-subject cohort. Germline values: CDR1 MGHRA, CDR2 YSYEKL. V shed 2 bases and J shed 1 base, with 8 bases lying between them. This CDR3 has 14 amino acids. The sample was PBMCs. The receptor was isolated from a woman aged 25 to 45 in good health and CMV-seronegative. The chain uses TRBV4-1 and TRBJ2-5, with D possibly matching TRBD1 (6 bases). CDR3 in amino acids: CASSQQDSQETQYF. DNA for the CDR3: TGCGCCAGCAGCCAACAGGACAGCCAAGAGACCCAGTACTTC.